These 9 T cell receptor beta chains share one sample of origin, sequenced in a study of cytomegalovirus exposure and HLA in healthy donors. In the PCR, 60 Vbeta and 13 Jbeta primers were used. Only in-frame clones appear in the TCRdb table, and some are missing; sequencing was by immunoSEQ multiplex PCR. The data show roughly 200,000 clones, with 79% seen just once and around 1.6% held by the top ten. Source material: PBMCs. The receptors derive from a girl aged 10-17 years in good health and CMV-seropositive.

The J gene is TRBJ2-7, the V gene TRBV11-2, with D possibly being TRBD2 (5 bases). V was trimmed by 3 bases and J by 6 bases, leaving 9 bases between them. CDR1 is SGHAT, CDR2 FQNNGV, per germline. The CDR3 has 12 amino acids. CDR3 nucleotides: TGTGCCAGCAGCTTGGGAGTTTTCGAGCAGTACTTC. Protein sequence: CASSLGVFEQYF.

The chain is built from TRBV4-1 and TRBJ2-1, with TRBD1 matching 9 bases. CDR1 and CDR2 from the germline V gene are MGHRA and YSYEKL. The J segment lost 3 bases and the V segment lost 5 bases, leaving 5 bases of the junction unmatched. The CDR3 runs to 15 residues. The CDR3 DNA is TGCGCCAGCAGCGAAACAGGGGGCCGCTACAATGAGCAGTTCTTC. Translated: CASSETGGRYNEQFF.

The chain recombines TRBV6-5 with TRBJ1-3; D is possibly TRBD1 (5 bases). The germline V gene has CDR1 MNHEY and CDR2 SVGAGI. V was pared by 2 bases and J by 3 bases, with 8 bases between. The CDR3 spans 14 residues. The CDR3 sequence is CASSYDRVGNTIYF. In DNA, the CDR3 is TGTGCCAGCAGTTACGACAGAGTTGGAAACACCATATATTTT.

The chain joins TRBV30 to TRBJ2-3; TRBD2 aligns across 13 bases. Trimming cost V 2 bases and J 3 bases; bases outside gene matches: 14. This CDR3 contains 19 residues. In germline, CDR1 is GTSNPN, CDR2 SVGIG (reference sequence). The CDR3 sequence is CAWSRGRGAGLAGTDTQYF. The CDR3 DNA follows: TGTGCCTGGAGTAGGGGACGAGGGGCGGGACTAGCGGGGACAGATACGCAGTATTTT.

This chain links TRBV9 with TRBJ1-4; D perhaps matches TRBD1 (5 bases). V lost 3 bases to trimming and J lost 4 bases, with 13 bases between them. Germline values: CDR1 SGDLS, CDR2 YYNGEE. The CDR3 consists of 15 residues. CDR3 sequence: CASSASRGGNEKLFF. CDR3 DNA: TGTGCCAGCAGCGCCAGTAGGGGTGGTAATGAAAAACTGTTTTTT.

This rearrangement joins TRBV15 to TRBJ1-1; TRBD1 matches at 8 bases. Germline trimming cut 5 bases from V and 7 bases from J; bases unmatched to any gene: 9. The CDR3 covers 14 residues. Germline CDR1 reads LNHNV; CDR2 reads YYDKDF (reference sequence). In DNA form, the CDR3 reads TGTGCCACCAGCCTCGATACAGGGGGAGTTGAAGCTTTCTTT. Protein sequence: CATSLDTGGVEAFF.

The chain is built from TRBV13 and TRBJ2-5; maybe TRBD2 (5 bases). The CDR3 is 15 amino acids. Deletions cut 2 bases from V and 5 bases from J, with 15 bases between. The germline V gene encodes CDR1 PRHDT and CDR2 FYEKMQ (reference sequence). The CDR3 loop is CASSLRRGLRETQYF. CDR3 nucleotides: TGTGCCAGCAGCTTACGTCGGGGTTTAAGGGAGACCCAGTACTTC.

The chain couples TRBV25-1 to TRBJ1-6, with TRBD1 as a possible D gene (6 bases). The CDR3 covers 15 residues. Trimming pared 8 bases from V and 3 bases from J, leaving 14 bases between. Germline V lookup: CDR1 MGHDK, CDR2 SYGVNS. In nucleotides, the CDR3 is TGTGCCAGCCGGGGGGGCGGCGGCTATAATTCACCCCTCCACTTT. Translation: CASRGGGGYNSPLHF.

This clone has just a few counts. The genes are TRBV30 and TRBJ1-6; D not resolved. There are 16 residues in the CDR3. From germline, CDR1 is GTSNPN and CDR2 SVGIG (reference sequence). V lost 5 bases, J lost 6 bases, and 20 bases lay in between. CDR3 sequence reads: CAWPEDGRAGNSPLHF. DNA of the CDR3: TGTGCCTGGCCTGAGGACGGAAGAGCGGGTAATTCACCCCTCCACTTT. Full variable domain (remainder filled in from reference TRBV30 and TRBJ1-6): SQTIHQWPATLVQPVGSPLSLECTVEGTSNPNLYWYRQAAGRGLQLLFYSVGIGQISSEVPQNLSASRPQDRQFILSSKKLLLSDSGFYLCAWPEDGRAGNSPLHFGNGTRLTVT.